This T cell receptor beta chain derives from a study of regulatory T cells in long-lasting Graves disease. Germline V gives CDR1 SNHLY, CDR2 FYNNEI. The CDR3 length is 21 residues. Construction of TCR beta libraries relied on iRepertoire HTBI primers and on Arm-PCR targeting CDR3 regions. TCRdb reprocessed the multiplex PCR reads with MiXCR, giving one entry per CDR3 protein. The table records 400,000 to 650,000 distinct CDR3 sequences, 15% to 20% of them present only once. Sample time point: newly diagnosed GD, antithyroid drugs for less than 3 months. Following extraction of RNA from PBMCs, that RNA was used to make the TCR library. On this clonotype: Germline and junction disagree at one end, which may indicate a read error.

These sequences were also reported in another study, on T cells in Graves' hyperthyroidism and ophthalmopathy. That paper states: These patients, aged 18 to 65, had recently diagnosed hyperthyroidism lasting under 2 months.

The genes are TRBV2 and TRBJ2-1; 9 positions match TRBD2. Specimen: peripheral blood mononuclear cells (PBMCs), collected at new diagnosis, from a patient treated with antithyroid drugs. The clonotype was recovered from a woman aged 40 to 65 with Graves disease. Here the CDR3 DNA reads TGTGCCGGCAGCTTCCGAGGTTGGAGTCTAGCGGGGACCCCCACCTACAATGAGCAGTTCTTC. Amino acid sequence: CAGSFRGWSLAGTPTYNEQFF.